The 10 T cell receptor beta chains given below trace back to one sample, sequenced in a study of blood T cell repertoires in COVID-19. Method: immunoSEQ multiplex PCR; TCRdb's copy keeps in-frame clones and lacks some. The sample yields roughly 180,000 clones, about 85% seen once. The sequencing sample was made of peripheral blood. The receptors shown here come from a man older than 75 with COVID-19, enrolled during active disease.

For the CDR3, the DNA is TGTGCCAGCAGCCAAGCTGGAGACAGGGGCTTACCGAACTATGGCTACACCTTC. Encoded protein: CASSQAGDRGLPNYGYTF. This chain joins TRBV14 and TRBJ1-2; TRBD1 aligns across 8 bases. V trimming: 1 base; J trimming: 2 bases; junction bases outside the gene matches: 12. The CDR3 totals 18 residues. Germline-derived CDR1 and CDR2 are SGHDN and FVKESK.

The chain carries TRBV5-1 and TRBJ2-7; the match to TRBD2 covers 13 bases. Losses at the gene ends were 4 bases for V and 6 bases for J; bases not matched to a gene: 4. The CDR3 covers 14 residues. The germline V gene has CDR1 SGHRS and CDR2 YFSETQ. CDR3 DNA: TGCGCCAGCAGCCTGGGACTAGCGGGAAGCGAGCAGTACTTC. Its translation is CASSLGLAGSEQYF. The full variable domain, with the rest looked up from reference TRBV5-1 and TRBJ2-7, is KAGVTQTPRYLIKTRGQQVTLSCSPISGHRSVSWYQQTPGQGLQFLFEYFSETQRNKGNFPGRFSGRQFSNSRSEMNVSTLELGDSALYLCASSLGLAGSEQYFGPGTRLTVT.

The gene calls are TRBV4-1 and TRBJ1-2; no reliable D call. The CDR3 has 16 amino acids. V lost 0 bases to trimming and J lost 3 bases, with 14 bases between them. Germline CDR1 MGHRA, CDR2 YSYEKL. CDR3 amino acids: CASSQDMGGAYYGYTF. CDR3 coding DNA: TGCGCCAGCAGCCAAGATATGGGAGGAGCGTACTATGGCTACACCTTC.

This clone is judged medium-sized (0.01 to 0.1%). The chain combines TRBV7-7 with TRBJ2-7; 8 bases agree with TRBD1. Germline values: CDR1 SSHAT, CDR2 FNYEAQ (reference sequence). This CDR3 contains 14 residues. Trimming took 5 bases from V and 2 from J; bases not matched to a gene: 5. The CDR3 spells CASSRGQGTYEQYF. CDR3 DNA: TGTGCCAGCAGCCGAGGACAGGGAACCTACGAGCAGTACTTC.

CDR3 nucleotide sequence: TGTGCCAGCAGCTTGGCCGGGACAGGGTCTGAAGCTTTCTTT. Amino acids: CASSLAGTGSEAFF. The chain joins TRBV5-5 to TRBJ1-1; TRBD1 matches at 9 bases. The CDR3 extends over 14 amino acids. CDR1 is SGHKS, CDR2 YYEKEE, per germline (reference sequence). The J segment lost 6 bases and the V segment lost 0 bases, leaving 3 bases of the junction unmatched.

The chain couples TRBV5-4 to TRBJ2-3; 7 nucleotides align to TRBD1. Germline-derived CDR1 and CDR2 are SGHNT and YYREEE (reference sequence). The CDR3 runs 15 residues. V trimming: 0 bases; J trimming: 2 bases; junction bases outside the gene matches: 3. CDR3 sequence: CASSLGGQSTDTQYF. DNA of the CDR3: TGTGCCAGCAGCTTGGGGGGACAGTCCACAGATACGCAGTATTTT. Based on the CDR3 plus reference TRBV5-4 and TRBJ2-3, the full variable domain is ETGVTQSPTHLIKTRGQQVTLRCSSQSGHNTVSWYQQALGQGPQFIFQYYREEENGRGNFPPRFSGLQFPNYSSELNVNALELDDSALYLCASSLGGQSTDTQYFGPGTRLTVL.

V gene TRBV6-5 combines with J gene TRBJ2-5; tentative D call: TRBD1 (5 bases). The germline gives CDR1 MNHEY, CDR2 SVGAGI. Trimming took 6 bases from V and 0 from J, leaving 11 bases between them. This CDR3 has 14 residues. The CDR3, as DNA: TGTGCCAGCAGGCACAGGCGGTACCAAGAGACCCAGTACTTC. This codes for CASRHRRYQETQYF.

The CDR3 sequence: CASSLVGGTKGYTF. CDR3 DNA: TGTGCCAGCAGCTTAGTGGGAGGGACTAAAGGCTACACCTTC. The V call is TRBV11-2, the J call TRBJ1-2; possible D gene TRBD1, 5 bases. The V end lost 1 base, the J end lost 8 bases, and 14 bases lay between the germline ends. The germline V gene has CDR1 SGHAT and CDR2 FQNNGV. This CDR3 comprises 14 residues.

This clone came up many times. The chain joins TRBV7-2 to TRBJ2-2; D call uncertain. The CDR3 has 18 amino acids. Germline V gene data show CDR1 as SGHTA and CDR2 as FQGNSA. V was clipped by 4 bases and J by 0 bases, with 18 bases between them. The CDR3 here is CASSSLSLRVPNTGELFF. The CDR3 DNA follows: TGTGCCAGCAGCTCCCTATCACTCCGGGTCCCGAACACCGGGGAGCTGTTTTTT.

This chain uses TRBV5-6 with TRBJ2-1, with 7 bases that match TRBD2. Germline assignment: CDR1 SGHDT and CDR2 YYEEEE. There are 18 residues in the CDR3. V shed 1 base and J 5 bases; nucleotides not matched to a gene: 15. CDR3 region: CASSLRVTSFIRHNEQFF. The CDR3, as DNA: TGTGCCAGCAGCTTGCGGGTGACTAGCTTCATTCGCCACAATGAGCAGTTCTTC.